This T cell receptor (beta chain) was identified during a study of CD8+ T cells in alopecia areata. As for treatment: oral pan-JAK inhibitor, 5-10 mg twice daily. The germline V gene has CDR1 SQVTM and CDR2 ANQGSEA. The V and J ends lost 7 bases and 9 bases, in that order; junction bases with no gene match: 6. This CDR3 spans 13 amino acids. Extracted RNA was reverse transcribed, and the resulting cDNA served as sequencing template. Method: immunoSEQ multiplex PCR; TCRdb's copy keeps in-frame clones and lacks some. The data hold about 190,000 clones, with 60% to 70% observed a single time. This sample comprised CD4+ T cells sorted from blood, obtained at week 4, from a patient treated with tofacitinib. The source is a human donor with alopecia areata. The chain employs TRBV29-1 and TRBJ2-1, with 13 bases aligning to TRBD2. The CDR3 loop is CSGRTSGSFEQFF. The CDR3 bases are TGCAGCGGCCGGACTAGCGGGAGTTTTGAGCAGTTCTTC.